This T cell receptor (beta chain) was profiled in a study of blood T cells in healthy people across ages. Findings of the study overall: Strong correlation was found linking TCR beta diversity to naive T cell percentage.

In this sample, this clonotype turned up many times. The antigen is not known. The germline CDR1 and CDR2 sequences are SQVTM and ANQGSEA. This CDR3 contains 15 residues. V was clipped by 3 bases and J by 1 base, with 15 bases between them. A second PCR, run for about 7 to 11 cycles, used a sample-barcoded 5' primer plus a J-beta primer mix. Each CDR3 protein is one row after TCRdb ran MiXCR on the 5' RACE reads. Of roughly 730,000 distinct CDR3 sequences detected, approximately 60% appear once; the ten largest clones hold more than 25%. The sample was blood. The receptor was derived from a man between 40 and 49 years old in good health. The V and J genes are TRBV29-1 and TRBJ1-1; a possible D gene is TRBD1 (5 bases). The CDR3 region has the DNA TGCAGCGTTGACGGGGGGATCTTATGGAACACTGAAGCTTTCTTT. It codes for CSVDGGILWNTEAFF.